This entry lists 23 T cell receptor beta chains sequenced from one sample in a study of CD8 T cells in ankylosing spondylitis. TCRdb used MiXCR to reprocess the 5' RACE reads, holding one entry per CDR3 protein. The table includes 160,000 or so distinct CDR3 sequences, approximately 9.9% detected once. Input material: blood, either unsorted or a sorted T cell fraction (not recorded which). The receptors come from a female donor with ankylosing spondylitis or in good health (not recorded which).

The table lists this clonotype with many counts. This rearrangement joins TRBV12-3 or TRBV12-4 to TRBJ1-3; D is ambiguous. The CDR3 runs to 14 residues. Trimming took off 6 bases at V and 0 bases at J, with 9 bases between the two ends. The CDR3 region is CASRSPRSGNTIYF. For the CDR3, the DNA is TGTGCCAGCAGATCACCCCGCTCTGGAAACACCATATATTTT.

This clonotype was picked up a small number of times. The rearrangement links TRBV20-1 to TRBJ2-7; a possible D gene is TRBD1 (6 bases). This CDR3 spans 14 amino acids. V lost 2 bases, J lost 0 bases, and 11 bases lay in between. CDR1 is DFQATT and CDR2 is SNEGSKA in the germline V gene (reference sequence). The CDR3 DNA reads TGCAGTGCTAGACGGACGGACAGCTCCTACGAGCAGTACTTC. This encodes CSARRTDSSYEQYF.

This clonotype has more than one count but fewer than ten. The rearrangement links TRBV12-3 or TRBV12-4 to TRBJ1-2; D gene unclear. Trimming stripped 4 bases from V and 4 bases from J, with 10 bases between. The CDR3 covers 13 residues. CDR3 protein: CASSSPGRYGYTF. CDR3 nucleotide sequence: TGTGCCAGCAGTTCCCCGGGCCGCTATGGCTACACCTTC.

This clonotype was detected only a few times. The gene calls are TRBV4-1 and TRBJ2-7, with D maybe TRBD2 (5 bases). The CDR3 runs 14 residues. Germline V gene data show CDR1 as MGHRA and CDR2 as YSYEKL. V was pared by 0 bases and J by 4 bases, with 10 bases between. The CDR3 sequence: CASSQERVGYEQYF. DNA of the CDR3: TGCGCCAGCAGCCAAGAGCGGGTAGGATACGAGCAGTACTTC.

This sequence joins TRBV6-4 and TRBJ2-3; D not certain. This CDR3 region has 14 residues. The germline V gene encodes CDR1 MRHNA and CDR2 SNTAGT. V shed 2 bases and J shed 2 bases, with 8 bases lying between them. The CDR3 DNA sequence: TGTGCCAGCAGTGACGGCTTGCACACAGATACGCAGTATTTT. Translation: CASSDGLHTDTQYF.

The table lists this clonotype with a few counts. The chain combines TRBV5-1 with TRBJ2-7; 7 bases are a match to TRBD2. With V trimmed by 0 bases and J by 2 bases, 2 bases remained unmatched. In germline, CDR1 is SGHRS, CDR2 YFSETQ. There are 14 residues in the CDR3. CDR3 sequence reads: CASSLDGLAYEQYF. CDR3 nucleotides: TGCGCCAGCAGCTTGGACGGACTAGCCTACGAGCAGTACTTC.

This clonotype was picked up many times. This chain connects TRBV29-1 to TRBJ2-1; 11 bases align to TRBD2. The V gene's germline CDR1 is SQVTM and CDR2 ANQGSEA. The length of the CDR3 is 17 residues. The trim removed 3 bases at V and 3 bases at J, leaving 10 bases unmatched. CDR3 sequence reads: CSVDGSGRARDYNEQFF. CDR3 coding DNA: TGCAGCGTTGATGGTAGCGGGAGGGCCAGGGACTACAATGAGCAGTTCTTC.

The J gene is TRBJ1-1, the V gene TRBV6-6; weak D call: TRBD1 (5 bases). Germline loops: CDR1 MNHNY, CDR2 SVGAGI (reference sequence). This CDR3 contains 12 residues. Trimming took off 10 bases at V and 10 bases at J, with 19 bases between the two ends. The CDR3 coding sequence is TGTGCCATCAGGGCAGGGTTGGAGGCAGCTTTCTTT. Its translation is CAIRAGLEAAFF.

This clonotype occurred a few times. This chain joins TRBV12-3 or TRBV12-4 and TRBJ1-2; weak D call: TRBD1 (6 bases). This CDR3 is 14 amino acids long. Trimming took 5 bases from V and 6 from J, leaving 16 bases between them. Here the CDR3 reads CASSHVGGGHGYTF. CDR3 sequence (DNA): TGTGCCAGCAGTCACGTCGGGGGCGGCCATGGCTACACCTTC.

This clonotype has only a few counts. This chain connects TRBV7-2 to TRBJ2-5; D call uncertain. V gave up 1 base and J gave up 5 bases, with 5 bases separating them. Germline-derived CDR1 and CDR2 are SGHTA and FQGNSA. The CDR3 is made up of 12 amino acids. For the CDR3, the DNA is TGTGCCAGCAGCTTAGTATGGGAGACCCAGTACTTC. Its translation: CASSLVWETQYF.

The chain is built from TRBV9 and TRBJ2-7; 8 nucleotides agree with TRBD1. CDR3 size: 13 residues. CDR1 and CDR2 (germline): SGDLS, YYNGEE. V was clipped by 4 bases and J by 5 bases; unmatched bases: 5. CDR3 amino acids: CASSSDRDHEQYF. The CDR3 region has the DNA TGTGCCAGCAGCTCGGACAGGGACCACGAGCAGTACTTC.

V gene TRBV20-1 combines with J gene TRBJ2-5; weak D call: TRBD2 (5 bases). CDR1 and CDR2 (germline): DFQATT, SNEGSKA (reference sequence). V shed 6 bases and J shed 0 bases, with 14 bases lying between them. The CDR3 is 14 amino acids. Here the CDR3 reads CSAPDEEDQETQYF. In DNA, the CDR3 is TGCAGTGCCCCGGACGAGGAGGACCAAGAGACCCAGTACTTC.

The chain couples TRBV4-3 to TRBJ2-1, with 8 bases that match TRBD2. Germline V gene data show CDR1 as LGHNA and CDR2 as YSLEER. J lost 2 bases, V lost 5 bases, and 5 bases had no gene match. This CDR3 is 15 amino acids long. CDR3 loop: CASSISGSAYNEQFF. Here the CDR3 DNA reads TGCGCCAGCAGCATCAGCGGGAGTGCCTACAATGAGCAGTTCTTC.

The table lists this clonotype with a few counts. The J gene is TRBJ1-1, the V gene TRBV20-1; 7 bases map to TRBD1. V dropped 1 base and J dropped 4; count of bases not matched to a gene: 9. The CDR3 has 15 amino acids. CDR1 is DFQATT and CDR2 is SNEGSKA in the germline V gene (reference sequence). The CDR3 protein is CSARGARGRGTEAFF. In nucleotides, the CDR3 is TGCAGTGCTAGAGGAGCGAGGGGGCGCGGCACTGAAGCTTTCTTT.

Only a few counts were recorded for this clonotype. CDR3 in amino acids: CASSSLASGSYNEQFF. CDR3 sequence (DNA): TGTGCCAGCAGCTCGCTGGCGAGTGGGTCCTACAATGAGCAGTTCTTC. The chain combines TRBV11-1 with TRBJ2-1, with D hard to call. This CDR3 comprises 16 residues. Trimming stripped 4 bases from V and 1 base from J, with 14 bases between. The germline CDR1 and CDR2 sequences are SGHAT and FQDESV (reference sequence). The full variable domain, completed using reference TRBV11-1 and TRBJ2-1, is EAEVAQSPRYKITEKSQAVAFWCDPISGHATLYWYRQILGQGPELLVQFQDESVVDDSQLPKDRFSAERLKGVDSTLKIQPAELGDSAMYLCASSSLASGSYNEQFFGPGTRLTVL.

The genes are TRBV12-3 or TRBV12-4 and TRBJ2-7; 10 bases are a match to TRBD2. V lost 0 bases, J lost 6 bases, and 14 bases stayed unmatched. This CDR3 is 18 amino acids long. The CDR3 loop is CASSLAHPNSGRWFEQYF. The CDR3 DNA sequence: TGTGCCAGCAGTTTAGCCCACCCGAATAGCGGGAGGTGGTTCGAGCAGTACTTC.

The V and J genes are TRBV20-1 and TRBJ1-3, with TRBD1 as a possible D gene (5 bases). CDR1 and CDR2 (germline): DFQATT, SNEGSKA (reference sequence). This CDR3 is built from 16 residues. With 1 base removed from V and 3 bases from J, the gap between germline ends came to 16 bases. DNA of the CDR3: TGCAGTGCTAGAGGATCTAGGGGCGAGGATGGAAACACCATATATTTT. Translation: CSARGSRGEDGNTIYF.

There are a few counts of this clonotype. The rearrangement links TRBV7-9 to TRBJ1-2; D is ambiguous. V lost 4 bases and J lost 9, with 9 bases in between. Germline V gene data show CDR1 as SEHNR and CDR2 as FQNEAQ (reference sequence). The length of the CDR3 is 11 residues. The CDR3 DNA reads as TGTGCCAGCAGCTCTCTAGGCCGCTACACCTTC. Protein: CASSSLGRYTF.

This clonotype was observed a handful of times. The DNA of the CDR3 is TGTGCCAGCAGCTTAGCCCCCTCCGGGACAGGGAGTGTTCAGTACTTC. Translation: CASSLAPSGTGSVQYF. V and J are TRBV7-9 and TRBJ2-4, with TRBD1 identical over 9 bases. This CDR3 region has 16 residues. Looked up from germline, CDR1 is SEHNR and CDR2 is FQNEAQ (reference sequence). The J segment lost 11 bases and the V segment lost 0 bases, leaving 11 bases of the junction unmatched.

This clonotype occurred many times. V gene TRBV20-1 combines with J gene TRBJ1-4; D gene ambiguous. V lost 5 bases to trimming and J lost 8 bases, with 12 bases between them. This CDR3 spans 12 amino acids. Germline CDR1 is DFQATT and CDR2 is SNEGSKA (reference sequence). CDR3 region: CSAPWGGEKLFF. For the CDR3, the DNA is TGCAGTGCTCCTTGGGGTGGAGAAAAACTGTTTTTT.

This clonotype was seen a few times. The chain joins TRBV2 to TRBJ2-1, with D unresolved. The V end was cut by 7 bases, the J end by 4 bases, with 11 bases between. Looked up from germline, CDR1 is SNHLY and CDR2 is FYNNEI. This CDR3 spans 13 amino acids. The CDR3 region has the DNA TGTGCCAGCAACAGCGAGAGGTACAATGAGCAGTTCTTC. Translated: CASNSERYNEQFF.

This clonotype occurred a few times. The rearrangement joins TRBV7-3 to TRBJ1-1; tentatively, D is TRBD1 (5 bases). V was trimmed by 2 bases and J by 4 bases, leaving 20 bases between them. Germline CDR1 is SGHTA and CDR2 is FQGTGA. This CDR3 has 17 residues. CDR3 nucleotide sequence: TGTGCCAGCAGCTTATGGGCCCCCGCGGAGGGGTCCACTGAAGCTTTCTTT. This translates into CASSLWAPAEGSTEAFF.

This chain links TRBV4-1 with TRBJ2-7; 11 bases match TRBD2. Germline CDR1 and CDR2: MGHRA and YSYEKL. The CDR3 consists of 15 residues. V lost 3 bases, J lost 3 bases, and 4 bases stayed unmatched. The CDR3 sequence is CASSHLLAGDYEQYF. The CDR3 nucleotides read TGCGCCAGCAGCCACTTACTAGCGGGAGACTACGAGCAGTACTTC.